A single T cell receptor beta chain is shown here with its context. The antigen remains unidentified. The time point denotes: neoterminal ileum biopsy at postoperative endoscopy, about 6 months after surgery. These data originate in a study of T cell repertoires in ileal Crohn's disease. As for the study in general: Every patient was operated on for stricturing (about 60%) or penetrating (roughly 39%) complications. Thiopurines (11) or anti-TNF agents (approximately 20) were given postoperatively to about half. Study-level points and caveats: Active smokers at surgery had more clonal expansions than non-smokers. High-frequency clones were more common in sorted CD8 than CD4 cells.

Trimming at V came to 0 bases and at J to 4 bases, leaving 8 bases not matched to a gene. CDR1 and CDR2 (germline): SGDLS, YYNGEE. The CDR3 totals 17 residues. The method was immunoSEQ multiplex PCR; TCRdb's version includes in-frame clones alone and lacks a portion of them. The profile shows about 9,200 clones, 79% of them singletons. The chain is built from TRBV9 and TRBJ2-7; 12 bases fit TRBD2. The sequencing sample was made of ileal tissue. This clonotype was obtained from an adult with Crohn's disease. This CDR3 reads CASSVDASGRAVYEQYF. Here the CDR3 DNA reads TGTGCCAGCAGCGTAGACGCTAGCGGGAGGGCCGTTTACGAGCAGTACTTC.